The 16 T cell receptor beta chains below all came from one sample that was sequenced in a study of blood T cell repertoires in COVID-19. Here immunoSEQ multiplex PCR was the method, and the copy in TCRdb shows in-frame clones only, minus some. The sample holds about 220,000 clones, 86% seen once. Material for sequencing was peripheral blood. These receptors came from a woman aged 25 to 39 who had recovered from COVID-19.

V is TRBV5-5 and J is TRBJ1-1; no clear D gene. The germline CDR1 and CDR2 sequences are SGHKS and YYEKEE (reference sequence). V was trimmed by 2 bases and J by 1 base, leaving 6 bases between them. This CDR3 contains 13 residues. Here the CDR3 reads CASSFIGNTEAFF. CDR3 DNA sequence: TGTGCCAGCAGCTTCATCGGGAACACTGAAGCTTTCTTT.

This clone has a single count. The rearrangement uses TRBV2 and TRBJ2-7; 12 nucleotides align to TRBD2. J lost 2 bases, V lost 4 bases, and 3 bases had no gene match. CDR1 is SNHLY and CDR2 is FYNNEI in the germline V gene. The CDR3 loop spans 15 amino acids. The CDR3 DNA sequence: TGTGCCAGCAGTGTTCTAGCGGGGGGGACCTACGAGCAGTACTTC. Protein: CASSVLAGGTYEQYF.

This clone was recorded many times. V is TRBV7-2 and J is TRBJ2-5; D might be TRBD2 (5 bases). Germline V lookup: CDR1 SGHTA, CDR2 FQGNSA. The CDR3 has 14 residues. The V and J ends lost 2 bases and 7 bases respectively, with 14 bases between them. The CDR3 sequence: CASSLSRPEGTQYF. Written as DNA, the CDR3 is TGTGCCAGCAGCTTATCCCGGCCTGAGGGGACCCAGTACTTC. The complete variable domain, with remaining parts taken from reference TRBV7-2 and TRBJ2-5, reads GAGVSQSPSNKVTEKGKDVELRCDPISGHTALYWYRQSLGQGLEFLIYFQGNSAPDKSGLPSDRFSAERTGGSVSTLTIQRTQQEDSAVYLCASSLSRPEGTQYFGPGTRLLVL.

This clone appeared once. J is TRBJ1-6 and V is TRBV2; D gene ambiguous. CDR3 length equals 15 residues. V lost 3 bases and J lost 5, with 11 bases in between. CDR1 SNHLY and CDR2 FYNNEI come from the germline V gene. CDR3 coding DNA: TGTGCCAGCAGTGAGAACGGAGGCAATAATTCACCCCTCCACTTT. Encoded protein: CASSENGGNNSPLHF.

This chain joins TRBV5-6 and TRBJ2-1; 7 bases line up with TRBD2. V lost 3 bases, J lost 8 bases, and 8 bases stayed unmatched. This CDR3 contains 14 residues. The germline V gene has CDR1 SGHDT and CDR2 YYEEEE. The CDR3 loop is CASSSGLIRYEQFF. Written as DNA, the CDR3 is TGTGCCAGCAGCTCGGGACTAATAAGGTATGAGCAGTTCTTC.

The chain carries TRBV7-9 and TRBJ1-1; 7 bases are a match to TRBD1. With V trimmed by 1 base and J by 1 base, 0 bases remained unmatched. CDR3 length: 14 residues. Germline V gene sequence: CDR1 SEHNR, CDR2 FQNEAQ (reference sequence). CDR3 residues: CASSLEGANTEAFF. For the CDR3, the DNA is TGTGCCAGCAGCTTAGAGGGGGCGAACACTGAAGCTTTCTTT.

The chain uses TRBV27 and TRBJ2-7, with 8 bases fitting TRBD2. Germline V gives CDR1 MNHEY, CDR2 SMNVEV (reference sequence). The trim removed 5 bases at V and 4 bases at J, leaving 4 bases unmatched. The CDR3 totals 13 residues. The CDR3 region has the DNA TGTGCCAGCAGTCCCTCGGGGGGGTACGAGCAGTACTTC. It yields the protein CASSPSGGYEQYF.

The J gene is TRBJ2-7, the V gene TRBV2, with D possibly matching TRBD1 (6 bases). The germline gives CDR1 SNHLY, CDR2 FYNNEI. There are 15 residues in the CDR3. The ends were cut back, 6 bases at V and 2 bases at J, with 17 bases in the middle. The CDR3 region has the DNA TGTGCCAGCAGGGCCGGGACAAACTCCCCCTACGAGCAGTACTTC. This encodes CASRAGTNSPYEQYF. Drawing the rest from reference TRBV2 and TRBJ2-7, the complete variable domain is EPEVTQTPSHQVTQMGQEVILRCVPISNHLYFYWYRQILGQKVEFLVSFYNNEISEKSEIFDDQFSVERPDGSNFTLKIRSTKLEDSAMYFCASRAGTNSPYEQYFGPGTRLTVT.

The genes are TRBV30 and TRBJ1-1; TRBD1 matches 7 bases. The CDR3 runs 16 residues. Germline CDR1 reads GTSNPN; CDR2 reads SVGIG (reference sequence). V lost 3 bases, J lost 2 bases, and 12 bases stayed unmatched. The CDR3 DNA reads as TGTGCCTGGAGCCTGAAAGGTGGGACAGCTAACACTGAAGCTTTCTTT. This gives the protein CAWSLKGGTANTEAFF.

This chain connects TRBV15 to TRBJ2-1; 7 bases agree with TRBD1. The germline V gene has CDR1 LNHNV and CDR2 YYDKDF (reference sequence). The J segment lost 0 bases and the V segment lost 3 bases, leaving 2 bases of the junction unmatched. This CDR3 has 15 residues. The CDR3 spells CATSSDRASYNEQFF. The CDR3, as DNA: TGTGCCACCAGCAGTGACAGGGCCTCCTACAATGAGCAGTTCTTC.

The genes are TRBV6-6 and TRBJ1-2; 8 nucleotides line up with TRBD1. This CDR3 region has 12 residues. With 7 bases clipped from V and 10 bases from J, the junction kept 8 bases outside the gene matches. Germline loops: CDR1 MNHNY, CDR2 SVGAGI (reference sequence). Here the CDR3 reads CASTQGARDYTF. The DNA for the CDR3 is TGTGCCAGCACCCAGGGGGCGCGGGACTACACCTTC.

The V gene is TRBV12-3 or TRBV12-4, the J gene TRBJ2-3; no firm D call. This CDR3 contains 11 residues. Trimming removed 6 bases from V and 2 bases from J, with 3 bases in between. CDR3 bases: TGTGCCAGCAGGTACACAGATACGCAGTATTTT. This sequence encodes CASRYTDTQYF.

V is TRBV2 and J is TRBJ1-1; D is perhaps TRBD1 (6 bases). Germline V gives CDR1 SNHLY, CDR2 FYNNEI. The V gene lost 5 bases and the J gene lost 4 bases, with 14 bases spanning the gap. This CDR3 comprises 14 residues. The CDR3 region is CASSTGTRATEAFF. CDR3 nucleotides: TGTGCCAGCAGTACAGGGACGAGGGCCACTGAAGCTTTCTTT.

This clone was seen once. The chain is built from TRBV4-1 and TRBJ1-1; 7 nucleotides match TRBD1. Per germline, CDR1 MGHRA and CDR2 YSYEKL. Trimming removed 3 bases from V and 2 bases from J; junction bases left unmatched: 6. The CDR3 loop spans 15 amino acids. In nucleotides, the CDR3 is TGCGCCAGCAGCCAGATTGGACAGGAAAACACTGAAGCTTTCTTT. Its translation is CASSQIGQENTEAFF.

The chain is built from TRBV2 and TRBJ1-4; 7 positions agree with TRBD1. The CDR3 spans 14 residues. Germline V lookup: CDR1 SNHLY, CDR2 FYNNEI. Unmatched junction bases numbered 5, after V lost 9 bases and J lost 1 base. DNA of the CDR3: TGTGCCAGGGGAACAGGGGTAACTAATGAAAAACTGTTTTTT. Amino acid sequence: CARGTGVTNEKLFF.

The chain combines TRBV30 with TRBJ2-7, with 9 bases aligning to TRBD2. The junction had 4 bases not matched to a gene; V was cut back by 1 base and J by 3 bases. Germline V gene lookup returns CDR1 GTSNPN and CDR2 SVGIG (reference sequence). The CDR3 length is 14 residues. CDR3 in amino acids: CAWSAGLAIYEQYF. The CDR3 bases are TGTGCCTGGAGTGCGGGACTAGCTATCTACGAGCAGTACTTC.